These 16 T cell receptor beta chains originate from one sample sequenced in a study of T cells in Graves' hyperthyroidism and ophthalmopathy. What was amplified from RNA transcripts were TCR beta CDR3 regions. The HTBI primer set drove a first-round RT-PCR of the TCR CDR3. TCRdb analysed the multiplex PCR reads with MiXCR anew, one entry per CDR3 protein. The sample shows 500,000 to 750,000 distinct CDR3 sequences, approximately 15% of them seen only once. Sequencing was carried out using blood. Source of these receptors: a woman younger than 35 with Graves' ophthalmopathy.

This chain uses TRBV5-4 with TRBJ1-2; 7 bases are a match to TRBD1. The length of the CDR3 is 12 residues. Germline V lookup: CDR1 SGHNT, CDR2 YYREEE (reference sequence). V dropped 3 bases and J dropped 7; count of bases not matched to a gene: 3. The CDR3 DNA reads TGTGCCAGCAGCTACAGGGGCGGTGGCTACACCTTC. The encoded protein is CASSYRGGGYTF.

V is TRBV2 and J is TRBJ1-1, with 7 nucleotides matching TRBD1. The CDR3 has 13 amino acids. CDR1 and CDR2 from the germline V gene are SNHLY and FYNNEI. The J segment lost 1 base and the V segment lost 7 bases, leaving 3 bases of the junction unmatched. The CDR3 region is CASKRTGNTEAFF. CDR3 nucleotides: TGTGCCAGCAAGAGGACAGGGAACACTGAAGCTTTCTTT.

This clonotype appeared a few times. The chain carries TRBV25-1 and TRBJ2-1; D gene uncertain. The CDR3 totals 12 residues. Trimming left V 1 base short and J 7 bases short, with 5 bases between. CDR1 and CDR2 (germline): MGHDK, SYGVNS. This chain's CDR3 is CASSEFWNEQFF. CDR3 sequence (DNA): TGTGCCAGCAGTGAATTTTGGAATGAGCAGTTCTTC.

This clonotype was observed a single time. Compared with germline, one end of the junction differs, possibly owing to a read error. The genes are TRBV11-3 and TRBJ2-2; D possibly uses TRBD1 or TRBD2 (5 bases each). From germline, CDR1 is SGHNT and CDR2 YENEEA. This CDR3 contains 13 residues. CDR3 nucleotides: TGTGCCAACAGCCCCGAGGGGACCGGGGAGCTGTTTTTT. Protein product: CANSPEGTGELFF.

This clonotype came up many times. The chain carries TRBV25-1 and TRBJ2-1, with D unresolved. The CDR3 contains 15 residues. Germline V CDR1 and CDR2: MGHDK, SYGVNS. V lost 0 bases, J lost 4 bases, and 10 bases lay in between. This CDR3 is CASSEYQATYNEQFF. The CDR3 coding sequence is TGTGCCAGCAGTGAATACCAAGCAACTTACAATGAGCAGTTCTTC.

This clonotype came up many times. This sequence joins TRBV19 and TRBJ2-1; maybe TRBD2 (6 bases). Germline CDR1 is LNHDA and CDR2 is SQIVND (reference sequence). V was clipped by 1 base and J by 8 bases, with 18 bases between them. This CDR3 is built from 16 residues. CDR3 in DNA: TGTGCCAGTAGTATAGTGGAGGCTAGCGACAAGGATGAGCAGTTCTTC. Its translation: CASSIVEASDKDEQFF.

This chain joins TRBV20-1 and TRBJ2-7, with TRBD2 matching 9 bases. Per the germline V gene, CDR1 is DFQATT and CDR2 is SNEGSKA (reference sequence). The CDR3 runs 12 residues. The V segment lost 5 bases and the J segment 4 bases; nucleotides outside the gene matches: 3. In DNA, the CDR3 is TGCAGTGCTGAGACTAGCGGATACGAGCAGTACTTC. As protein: CSAETSGYEQYF.

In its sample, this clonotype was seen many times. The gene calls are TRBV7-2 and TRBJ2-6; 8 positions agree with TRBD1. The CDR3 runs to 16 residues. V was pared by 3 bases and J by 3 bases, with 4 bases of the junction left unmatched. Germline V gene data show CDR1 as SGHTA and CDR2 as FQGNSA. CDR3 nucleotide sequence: TGTGCCAGCAGCTTGGACAGGGTCTTTGGGGCCAACGTCCTGACTTTC. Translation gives CASSLDRVFGANVLTF.

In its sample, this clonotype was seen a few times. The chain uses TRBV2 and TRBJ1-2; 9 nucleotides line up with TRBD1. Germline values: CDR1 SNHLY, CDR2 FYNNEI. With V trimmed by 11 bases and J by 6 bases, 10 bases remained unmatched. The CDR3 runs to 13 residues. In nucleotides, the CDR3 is TGTGCCTTCTCAACCGGGACAGGGAATGGCTACACCTTC. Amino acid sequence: CAFSTGTGNGYTF. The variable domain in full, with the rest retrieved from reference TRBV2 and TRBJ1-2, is EPEVTQTPSHQVTQMGQEVILRCVPISNHLYFYWYRQILGQKVEFLVSFYNNEISEKSEIFDDQFSVERPDGSNFTLKIRSTKLEDSAMYFCAFSTGTGNGYTFGSGTRLTVV.

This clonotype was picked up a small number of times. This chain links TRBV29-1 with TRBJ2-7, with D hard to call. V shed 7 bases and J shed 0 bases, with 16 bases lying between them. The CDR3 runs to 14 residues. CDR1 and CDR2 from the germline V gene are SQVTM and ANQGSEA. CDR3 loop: CSGRAGFPSYEQYF. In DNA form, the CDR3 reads TGCAGCGGTCGCGCCGGGTTCCCCTCCTACGAGCAGTACTTC.

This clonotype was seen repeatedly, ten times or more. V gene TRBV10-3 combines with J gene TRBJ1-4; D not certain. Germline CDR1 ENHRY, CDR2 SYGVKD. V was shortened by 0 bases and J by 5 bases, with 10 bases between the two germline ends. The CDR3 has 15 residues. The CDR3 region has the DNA TGTGCCATCAGTGAGTCCGGACGGGGAAATGAAAAACTGTTTTTT. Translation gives CAISESGRGNEKLFF.

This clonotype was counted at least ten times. CDR3 in DNA: TGTGCCACCAGCAGAGATCGGGCAGGGCAGGGGTACGAGCAGTACTTC. Its translation: CATSRDRAGQGYEQYF. The rearrangement joins TRBV15 to TRBJ2-7; a possible D gene is TRBD1 (6 bases). V was shortened by 0 bases and J by 4 bases, with 16 bases between the two germline ends. CDR3 size: 16 residues. Germline loops: CDR1 LNHNV, CDR2 YYDKDF (reference sequence). Together with reference TRBV15 and TRBJ2-7, the CDR3 gives the full variable domain: DAMVIQNPRYQVTQFGKPVTLSCSQTLNHNVMYWYQQKSSQAPKLLFHYYDKDFNNEADTPDNFQSRRPNTSFCFLDIRSPGLGDTAMYLCATSRDRAGQGYEQYFGPGTRLTVT.

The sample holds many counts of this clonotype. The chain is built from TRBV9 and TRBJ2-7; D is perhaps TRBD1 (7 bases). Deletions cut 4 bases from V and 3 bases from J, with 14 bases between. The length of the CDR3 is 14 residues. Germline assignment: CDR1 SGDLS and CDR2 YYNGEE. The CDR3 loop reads CASSPRGQFYEQYF. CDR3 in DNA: TGTGCCAGCAGCCCGCGGGGACAGTTCTACGAGCAGTACTTC.

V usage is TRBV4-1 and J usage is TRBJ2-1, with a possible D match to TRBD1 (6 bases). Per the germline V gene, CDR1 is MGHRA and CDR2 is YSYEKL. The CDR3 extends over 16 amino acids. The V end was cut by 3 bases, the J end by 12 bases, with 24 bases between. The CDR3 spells CASSHPGFSRDKGQFF. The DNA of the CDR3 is TGCGCCAGCAGCCATCCAGGGTTTTCTCGGGACAAGGGGCAGTTCTTC.

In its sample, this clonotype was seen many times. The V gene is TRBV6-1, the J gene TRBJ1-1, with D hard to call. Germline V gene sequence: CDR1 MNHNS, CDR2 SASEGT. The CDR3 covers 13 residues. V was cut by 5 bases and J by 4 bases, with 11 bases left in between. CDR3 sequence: CASSLSPRTEAFF. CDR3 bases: TGTGCCAGCAGTTTGTCGCCCCGCACTGAAGCTTTCTTT.

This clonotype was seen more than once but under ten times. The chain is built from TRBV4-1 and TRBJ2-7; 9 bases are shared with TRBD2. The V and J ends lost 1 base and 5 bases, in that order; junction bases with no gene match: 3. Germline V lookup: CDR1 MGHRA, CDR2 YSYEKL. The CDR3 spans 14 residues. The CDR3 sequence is CASSQVRLADEQYF. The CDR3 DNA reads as TGCGCCAGCAGCCAAGTTCGACTAGCGGACGAGCAGTACTTC.